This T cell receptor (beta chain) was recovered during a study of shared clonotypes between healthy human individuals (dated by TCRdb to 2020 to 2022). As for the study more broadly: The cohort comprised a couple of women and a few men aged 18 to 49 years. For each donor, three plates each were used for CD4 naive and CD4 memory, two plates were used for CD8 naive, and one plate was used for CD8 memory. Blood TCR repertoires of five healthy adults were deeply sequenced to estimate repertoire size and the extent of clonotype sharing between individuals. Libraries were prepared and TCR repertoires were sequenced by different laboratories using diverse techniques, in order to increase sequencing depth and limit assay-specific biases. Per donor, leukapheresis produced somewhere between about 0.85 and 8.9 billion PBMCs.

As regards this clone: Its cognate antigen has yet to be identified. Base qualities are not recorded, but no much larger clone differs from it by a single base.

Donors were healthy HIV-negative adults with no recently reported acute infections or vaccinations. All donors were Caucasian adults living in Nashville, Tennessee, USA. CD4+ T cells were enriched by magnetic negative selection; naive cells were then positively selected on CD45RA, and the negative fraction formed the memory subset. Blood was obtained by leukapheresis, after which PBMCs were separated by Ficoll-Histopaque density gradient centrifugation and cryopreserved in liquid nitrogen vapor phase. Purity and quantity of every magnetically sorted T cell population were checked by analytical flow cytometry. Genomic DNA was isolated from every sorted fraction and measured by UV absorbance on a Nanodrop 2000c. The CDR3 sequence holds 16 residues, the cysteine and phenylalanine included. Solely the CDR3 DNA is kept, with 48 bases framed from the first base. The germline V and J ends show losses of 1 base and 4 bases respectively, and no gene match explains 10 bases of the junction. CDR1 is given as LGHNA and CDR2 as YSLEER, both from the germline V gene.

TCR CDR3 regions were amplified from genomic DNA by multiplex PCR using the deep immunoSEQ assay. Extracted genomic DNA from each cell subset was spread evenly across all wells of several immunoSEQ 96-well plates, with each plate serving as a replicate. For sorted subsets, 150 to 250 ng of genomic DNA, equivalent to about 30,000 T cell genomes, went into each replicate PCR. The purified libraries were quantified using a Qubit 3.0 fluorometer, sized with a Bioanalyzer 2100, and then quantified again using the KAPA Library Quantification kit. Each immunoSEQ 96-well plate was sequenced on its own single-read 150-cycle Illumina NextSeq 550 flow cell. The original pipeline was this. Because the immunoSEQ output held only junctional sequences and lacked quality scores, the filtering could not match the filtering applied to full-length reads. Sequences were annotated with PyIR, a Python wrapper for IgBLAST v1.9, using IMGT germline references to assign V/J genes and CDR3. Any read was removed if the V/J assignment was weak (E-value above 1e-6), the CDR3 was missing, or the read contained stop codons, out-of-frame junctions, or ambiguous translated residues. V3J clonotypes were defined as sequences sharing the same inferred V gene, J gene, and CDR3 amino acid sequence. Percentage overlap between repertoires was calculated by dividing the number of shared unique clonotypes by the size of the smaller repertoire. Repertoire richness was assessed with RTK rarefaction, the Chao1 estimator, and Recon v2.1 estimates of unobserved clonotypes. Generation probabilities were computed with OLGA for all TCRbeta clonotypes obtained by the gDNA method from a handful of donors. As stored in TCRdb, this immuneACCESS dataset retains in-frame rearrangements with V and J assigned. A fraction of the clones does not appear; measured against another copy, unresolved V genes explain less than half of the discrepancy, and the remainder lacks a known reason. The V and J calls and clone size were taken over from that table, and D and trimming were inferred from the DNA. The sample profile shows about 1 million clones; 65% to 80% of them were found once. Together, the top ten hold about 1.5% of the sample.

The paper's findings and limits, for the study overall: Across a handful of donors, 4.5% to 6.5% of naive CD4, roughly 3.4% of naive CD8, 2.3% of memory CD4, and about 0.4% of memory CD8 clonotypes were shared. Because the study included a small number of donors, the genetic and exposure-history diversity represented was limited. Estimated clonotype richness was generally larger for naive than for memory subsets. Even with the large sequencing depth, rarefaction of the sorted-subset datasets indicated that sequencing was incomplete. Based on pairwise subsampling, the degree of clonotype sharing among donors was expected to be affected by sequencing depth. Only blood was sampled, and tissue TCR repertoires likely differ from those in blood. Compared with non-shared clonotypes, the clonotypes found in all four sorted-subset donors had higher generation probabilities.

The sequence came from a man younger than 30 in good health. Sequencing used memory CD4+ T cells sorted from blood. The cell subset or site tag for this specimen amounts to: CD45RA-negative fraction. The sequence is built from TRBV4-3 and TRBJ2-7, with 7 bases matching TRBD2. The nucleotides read TGCGCCAGCAGCCAAGTCCTCGTGGGAGGGTGGTACGAGCAGTACTTC. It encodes CASSQVLVGGWYEQYF.